This TCR beta chain appears in the sequencing data of a study of shared clonotypes between healthy human individuals. General study results and limits: Represented diversity, genetic and exposure-history alike, was limited by few donors.

Study donors comprised healthy, HIV-negative adults devoid of recent acute infection or vaccination. Trimming took off 5 bases at V and 1 base at J, with 12 bases between the two ends. CDR1 is MDHEN, CDR2 SYDVKM, per germline. The CDR3 is 15 amino acids. Note on this clone: Its target is not known.

Using immunoSEQ multiplex PCR, the repertoire was profiled, and TCRdb retains in-frame clones only, with some absent. Here the sample spans around 2.5 million clones, under 95% being singletons. The rearrangement joins TRBV28 to TRBJ2-4; no firm D call. This TCR was recovered from a man aged 18 to 35 in good health. Some clones in this sample may be carry-over from other donors' samples. Sample: naive CD4+ T cells from PBMCs. Subset of the sample: CD45RA+ positively selected. CDR3 bases: TGTGCCAGCAGTCGGATCGATACCGCCAAAAACATTCAGTACTTC. Residues: CASSRIDTAKNIQYF.